These 15 T cell receptor beta chains share one sample of origin, sequenced in a study of CD8 T cells in Susac syndrome. Random hexamers primed reverse transcription of about 0.5 to 1 ug RNA. In TCRdb, the immunoSEQ multiplex PCR reads were re-called with MiXCR into one record per CDR3 protein. The sample records more than 200,000 distinct CDR3 sequences, roughly nine tenths being singletons. The sample consisted of CD8+ T cells from PBMCs. These receptors came from a human donor with multiple sclerosis.

This clonotype came up once. The rearrangement uses TRBV6-1 and TRBJ2-7; D is ambiguous. Germline loops: CDR1 MNHNS, CDR2 SASEGT. The CDR3 has 11 amino acids. V shed 6 bases and J shed 3 bases, with 6 bases lying between them. Written as DNA, the CDR3 is TGTGCCAGCAGGGAGATCTACGAGCAGTACTTC. Its translation is CASREIYEQYF.

Here the CDR3 DNA reads TGTGCCAGCACCGGGAACACCGGGGAGCTGTTTTTT. This codes for CASTGNTGELFF. The chain couples TRBV9 to TRBJ2-2; D gene unclear. V was clipped by 6 bases and J by 1 base, with 4 bases between them. Germline values: CDR1 SGDLS, CDR2 YYNGEE. The CDR3 has 12 amino acids.

V usage is TRBV25-1 and J usage is TRBJ1-2; the match to TRBD1 covers 7 bases. The germline gives CDR1 MGHDK, CDR2 SYGVNS. The CDR3 totals 14 residues. Trimming took 1 base from V and 6 from J; bases not matched to a gene: 5. For the CDR3, the DNA is TGTGCCAGCAGTGAATTTGAGGGGGCAGATGGCTACACCTTC. The encoded protein is CASSEFEGADGYTF.

This chain joins TRBV6-5 and TRBJ2-7; D is unresolved. V gave up 3 bases and J gave up 4 bases, with 13 bases separating them. Germline CDR1 is MNHEY and CDR2 is SVGAGI. This CDR3 comprises 14 residues. The CDR3 DNA is TGTGCCAGCAGTTATGGGTCCCCACCGTACGAGCAGTACTTC. This codes for CASSYGSPPYEQYF.

Only one count was recorded for this clonotype. This chain joins TRBV29-1 and TRBJ1-3; TRBD1 aligns across 7 bases. The CDR3 runs to 15 residues. Germline V gives CDR1 SQVTM, CDR2 ANQGSEA. The junction had 6 bases not matched to a gene; V was cut back by 0 bases and J by 4 bases. The chain's CDR3 is CSVEESTGRGNTIYF. The CDR3 coding sequence is TGCAGCGTTGAAGAATCGACAGGGAGAGGAAACACCATATATTTT.

The chain has TRBV5-6 and TRBJ2-7; 8 nucleotides align to TRBD2. V lost 6 bases to trimming and J lost 5 bases; unmatched junction nucleotides: 16. The CDR3 covers 16 residues. Germline CDR1 and CDR2: SGHDT and YYEEEE. CDR3 amino acids: CASTFGAGGGGNEQYF. In nucleotides, the CDR3 is TGTGCCAGCACCTTCGGGGCGGGAGGAGGAGGTAACGAGCAGTACTTC.

The chain employs TRBV9 and TRBJ1-3; tentatively, D is TRBD1 (5 bases). The CDR3 has 17 residues. V was trimmed by 1 base and J by 0 bases, leaving 14 bases between them. In germline, CDR1 is SGDLS, CDR2 YYNGEE. The CDR3 spells CASSVKDNIASGNTIYF. In DNA form, the CDR3 reads TGTGCCAGCAGCGTAAAGGACAACATTGCCTCTGGAAACACCATATATTTT.

The V and J genes are TRBV12-3 or TRBV12-4 and TRBJ2-1; 8 bases are shared with TRBD2. With 6 bases clipped from V and 2 bases from J, the junction kept 6 bases outside the gene matches. CDR3 length equals 15 residues. In nucleotides, the CDR3 is TGTGCCAGCAGGGAGATAGCGGGAACCTACAATGAGCAGTTCTTC. The encoded protein is CASREIAGTYNEQFF.

The chain has TRBV4-1 and TRBJ1-1, with a possible D match to TRBD1 (5 bases). CDR1 is MGHRA and CDR2 is YSYEKL in the germline V gene. V was cut by 4 bases and J by 0 bases, with 12 bases left in between. The CDR3 runs 15 residues. Here the CDR3 DNA reads TGCGCCAGCAGCCTCAGCGGGGCCATGAACACTGAAGCTTTCTTT. Translated: CASSLSGAMNTEAFF.

This clonotype was detected only once. V is TRBV19 and J is TRBJ2-7; the match to TRBD1 covers 9 bases. This CDR3 is built from 14 residues. V gave up 7 bases and J gave up 7 bases; unmatched junction bases: 11. The germline gives CDR1 LNHDA, CDR2 SQIVND (reference sequence). Here the CDR3 DNA reads TGTGCCAGTAAAACCGGGACAGGGTCGGTGGAGCAGTACTTC. The encoded protein is CASKTGTGSVEQYF.

The chain recombines TRBV9 with TRBJ2-6; D is possibly TRBD1 (5 bases). CDR3 length: 18 residues. The V gene lost 3 bases and the J gene lost 0 bases, with 16 bases spanning the gap. Germline V lookup: CDR1 SGDLS, CDR2 YYNGEE. CDR3 loop: CASSAPRGGNSGANVLTF. The CDR3 coding sequence is TGTGCCAGCAGCGCCCCTAGGGGCGGAAACTCTGGGGCCAACGTCCTGACTTTC.

The gene calls are TRBV2 and TRBJ2-1; 11 bases map to TRBD2. Germline-derived CDR1 and CDR2 are SNHLY and FYNNEI. J lost 7 bases, V lost 4 bases, and 15 bases had no gene match. The CDR3 consists of 18 residues. CDR3 nucleotide sequence: TGTGCCAGCAGTGGAGCCCTAACGACTAGCGGGATGGGGAATGAGCAGTTCTTC. Residues: CASSGALTTSGMGNEQFF.

The chain joins TRBV9 to TRBJ2-1, with TRBD1 as a possible D gene (5 bases). The CDR3 spans 14 residues. Trimming took off 0 bases at V and 7 bases at J, with 11 bases between the two ends. The germline gives CDR1 SGDLS, CDR2 YYNGEE. CDR3 residues: CASSVGDSLNEQFF. CDR3 in DNA: TGTGCCAGCAGCGTAGGAGACAGCCTGAATGAGCAGTTCTTC.

This chain connects TRBV7-2 to TRBJ1-5; D is uncertain. This CDR3 is built from 16 residues. Germline V gene lookup returns CDR1 SGHTA and CDR2 FQGNSA. Trimming cost V 1 base and J 0 bases, with 10 bases left between them. CDR3 bases: TGTGCCAGCAGCTTAGGGGTTGAGTATAGCAATCAGCCCCAGCATTTT. Translating it yields CASSLGVEYSNQPQHF.

This clonotype was found once. V is TRBV3-1 and J is TRBJ2-3; no definite D call. The CDR3 is 16 residues long. Trimming shortened V by 4 bases and J by 2 bases, and 16 bases separated the two germline ends. Germline CDR1 is LGHDT and CDR2 is YNNKEL (reference sequence). CDR3 sequence reads: CASSPINPGFTDTQYF. DNA of the CDR3: TGTGCCAGCAGCCCCATAAACCCCGGGTTCACAGATACGCAGTATTTT.